This T cell receptor beta chain was sequenced during a study of spatial heterogeneity in lung cancer. About the study: Alpha-chain sequences were consistently detected in smaller numbers than beta-chain sequences. For the average unique TCR and UMI combination, more than 8.5 occurrences appeared in raw reads.

V trimming: 4 bases; J trimming: 9 bases; junction bases outside the gene matches: 7. The germline gives CDR1 LGHDT, CDR2 YNNKEL (reference sequence). The CDR3 totals 15 residues. Indicated time point: sample taken at primary tumor resection. TCRs were sequenced from unsorted whole RNA of tumor, nontumor lung or PBMC. In this sample, this clonotype is large (0.1 to 1%). Every TCR cDNA molecule bore its own unique molecular identifier. TCRdb ran MiXCR on the 5' RACE reads and lists one entry per CDR3 protein. The repertoire consists of hundreds of distinct CDR3 sequences, with around 34% occurring once and the leading ten covering 20% to 25%.

The sample in question was normal lung tissue next to the tumor, obtained at surgery. This clonotype was obtained from a male donor with early-stage non-small cell lung cancer. The chain carries TRBV3-1 and TRBJ2-1, with 12 positions matching TRBD2. CDR3 amino acids: CASSLTTSGSGEQFF. The DNA for the CDR3 is TGTGCCAGCAGCCTTACGACTAGCGGGAGTGGTGAGCAGTTCTTC.